These 7 T cell receptor beta chains came from one sample sequenced in a study of a mutant IDH1 vaccine in newly diagnosed glioma (dated by TCRdb to about 2021). Library creation used the immunoSEQ multiplex PCR assay. Not all clones reach the TCRdb copy of this immuneACCESS table, which keeps in-frame sequences only. Checked studies attribute under half of the gap to unresolved V genes and leave the rest unexplained. Here the sample has tens of thousands of clones; approximately 90% occur a single time. Of the sample, around 6% falls within the top ten clones. Which antigens these TCRs recognize remains unknown. Read against the paper, the sample's time point label means: week 35, safety follow-up. A 20-mer mutant IDH1 peptide at 300 micrograms in Montanide made up each vaccine dose, which was injected subcutaneously together with topical imiquimod. The sequencing here drew on PBMCs, taken from a glioma patient whose treatment included an IDH1 peptide vaccine. The receptors were sampled from a woman in her forties with glioma.

The chain combines TRBV10-3 with TRBJ1-3; D gene uncertain. This CDR3 region has 13 residues. Germline CDR1 and CDR2: ENHRY and SYGVKD. The V and J ends lost 0 bases and 3 bases respectively, with 3 bases between them. CDR3 in DNA: TGTGCCATCAGTGAGTCGGATGGAAACACCATATATTTT. Its protein is CAISESDGNTIYF.

The count of this clone is one. The V call is TRBV28, the J call TRBJ1-2, with D perhaps matching TRBD1 (5 bases). The CDR3 runs 15 residues. Germline CDR1 MDHEN, CDR2 SYDVKM. Trimming took off 3 bases at V and 2 bases at J, with 13 bases between the two ends. The CDR3: CASSFPPQGNYGYTF. DNA of the CDR3: TGTGCCAGCAGTTTCCCCCCGCAGGGAAACTATGGCTACACCTTC.

CDR3 in DNA: TGTGCCACCGGACTAGCGGGAGATAATTACGAGCAGTACTTC. Residues: CATGLAGDNYEQYF. The V call is TRBV28, the J call TRBJ2-7; 13 nucleotides line up with TRBD2. The V and J ends lost 10 bases and 4 bases, in that order; junction bases with no gene match: 7. The germline V gene encodes CDR1 MDHEN and CDR2 SYDVKM. The CDR3 length is 14 residues.

This sequence joins TRBV7-2 and TRBJ2-2; 7 positions match TRBD2. The V segment lost 1 base and the J segment 6 bases; nucleotides outside the gene matches: 5. This CDR3 comprises 15 residues. Germline CDR1 reads SGHTA; CDR2 reads FQGNSA. CDR3 loop: CASSLERLAAGELFF. The CDR3, as DNA: TGTGCCAGCAGCTTAGAGCGGCTAGCGGCCGGGGAGCTGTTTTTT. The variable domain in full, completed from reference TRBV7-2 and TRBJ2-2, reads GAGVSQSPSNKVTEKGKDVELRCDPISGHTALYWYRQSLGQGLEFLIYFQGNSAPDKSGLPSDRFSAERTGGSVSTLTIQRTQQEDSAVYLCASSLERLAAGELFFGEGSRLTVL.

This CDR3 is CASSYLSGQETQYF. The CDR3 nucleotides read TGTGCCAGCAGTTACCTTAGCGGGCAAGAGACCCAGTACTTC. This chain links TRBV6-5 with TRBJ2-5, with 7 bases matching TRBD2. Germline V lookup: CDR1 MNHEY, CDR2 SVGAGI. The length of the CDR3 is 14 residues. V dropped 2 bases and J dropped 2; count of bases not matched to a gene: 2.

The V and J genes are TRBV30 and TRBJ2-7; D ambiguous. Trimming pared 4 bases from V and 8 bases from J, leaving 12 bases between. Germline lookup yields CDR1 GTSNPN and CDR2 SVGIG (reference sequence). This CDR3 region has 11 residues. CDR3 residues: CAWNPPPQQYF. In nucleotides, the CDR3 is TGTGCCTGGAATCCCCCTCCCCAGCAGTACTTC.

This chain uses TRBV28 with TRBJ2-7; no firm D call. CDR3 size: 13 residues. V was shortened by 1 base and J by 9 bases, with 13 bases between the two germline ends. Looked up from germline, CDR1 is MDHEN and CDR2 is SYDVKM. The CDR3 region is CASSLSAPGWQYF. CDR3 DNA: TGTGCCAGCAGTTTATCAGCTCCGGGTTGGCAGTACTTC.